This T cell receptor (beta chain) originates from a study of post-analysis software for immune sequencing data. Whole-study context: The disease courses spanned relapsing-remitting, secondary progressive and progressive-relapsing forms of multiple sclerosis. Study-level findings and limits: Five or six TRBV segments, TRBV5-6, TRBV5-1 and TRBV20-1 among them, were found more frequent in patients than controls. Comparison with controls showed significantly lower normalized Chao1 diversity in multiple sclerosis patients.

With regard to this clonotype: Its matching antigen is unknown.

This CDR3 region has 11 residues. Germline CDR1 DFQATT, CDR2 SNEGSKA (reference sequence). Unique-molecular-identifier-tagged TCR beta cDNA libraries were used. With about 0.9 to 11 million T cells as the source, some 510,000 cDNA molecules resulted. Each CDR3 protein gets one entry after TCRdb re-called the PCR reads with MiXCR. Altogether about 430,000 distinct CDR3 sequences are present, over 30% being singletons, with the ten largest covering approximately 7.1%. This TCR was sampled from a girl aged 2 to 9 with multiple sclerosis. This rearrangement joins TRBV20-1 to TRBJ2-5, with D tentatively TRBD1 (5 bases). The last part of the DNA fits TRBJ2-7 better; the J call may be wrong. What was sequenced was blood. Here the CDR3 reads CSASRAIEQYF. CDR3 coding DNA: TGCAGTGCAAGCAGGGCTATCGAGCAGTACTTC.